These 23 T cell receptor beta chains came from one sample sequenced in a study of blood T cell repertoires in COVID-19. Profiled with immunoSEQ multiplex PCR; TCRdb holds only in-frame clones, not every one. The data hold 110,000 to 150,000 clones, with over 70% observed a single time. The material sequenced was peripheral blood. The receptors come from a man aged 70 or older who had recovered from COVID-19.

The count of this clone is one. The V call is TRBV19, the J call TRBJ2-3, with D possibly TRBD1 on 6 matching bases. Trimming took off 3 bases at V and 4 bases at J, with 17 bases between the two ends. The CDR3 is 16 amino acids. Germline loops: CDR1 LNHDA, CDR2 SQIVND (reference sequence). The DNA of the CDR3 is TGTGCCAGTAGTATTACAAGACAGGATACCGCAGATACGCAGTATTTT. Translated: CASSITRQDTADTQYF.

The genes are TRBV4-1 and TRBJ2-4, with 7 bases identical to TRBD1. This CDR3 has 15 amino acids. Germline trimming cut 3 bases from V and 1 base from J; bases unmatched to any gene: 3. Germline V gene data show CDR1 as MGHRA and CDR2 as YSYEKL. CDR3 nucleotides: TGCGCCAGCAGCCACCCGACAGGGGCCAAAAACATTCAGTACTTC. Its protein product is CASSHPTGAKNIQYF.

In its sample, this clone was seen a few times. The CDR3 DNA sequence: TGTGCCAGCCAGGCGGGAGGGGCCTACAATGAGCAGTTCTTC. Translation gives CASQAGGAYNEQFF. The chain uses TRBV5-4 and TRBJ2-1; 9 nucleotides line up with TRBD2. Germline values: CDR1 SGHNT, CDR2 YYREEE (reference sequence). CDR3 size: 14 residues. J was trimmed by 2 bases and V by 7 bases; bases with no gene match: 4.

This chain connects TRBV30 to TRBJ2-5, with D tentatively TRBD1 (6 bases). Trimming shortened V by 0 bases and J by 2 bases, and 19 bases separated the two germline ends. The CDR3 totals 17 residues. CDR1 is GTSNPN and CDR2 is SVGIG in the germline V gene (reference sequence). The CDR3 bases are TGTGCCTGGAGTGTAGGAATATTAACAGGGTGGCAAGAGACCCAGTACTTC. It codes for CAWSVGILTGWQETQYF.

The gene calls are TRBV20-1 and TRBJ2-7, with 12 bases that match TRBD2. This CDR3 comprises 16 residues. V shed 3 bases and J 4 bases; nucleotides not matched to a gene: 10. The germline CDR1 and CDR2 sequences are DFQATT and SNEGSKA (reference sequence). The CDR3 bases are TGCAGTGCTAGTGGGCTAGCGGGAGGGCCGATGTACGAGCAGTACTTC. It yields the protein CSASGLAGGPMYEQYF.

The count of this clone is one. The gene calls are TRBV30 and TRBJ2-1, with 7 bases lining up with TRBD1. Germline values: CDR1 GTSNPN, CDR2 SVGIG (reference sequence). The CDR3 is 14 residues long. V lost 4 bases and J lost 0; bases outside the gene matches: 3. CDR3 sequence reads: CAWNRDSSYNEQFF. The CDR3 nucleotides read TGTGCCTGGAACAGGGACAGCTCCTACAATGAGCAGTTCTTC.

The CDR3 sequence is CASSYGRTSGTGELFF. The CDR3 DNA sequence: TGTGCCAGCAGTTACGGGAGGACTAGCGGCACCGGGGAGCTGTTTTTT. The chain combines TRBV6-5 with TRBJ2-2; TRBD2 aligns across 10 bases. V gave up 2 bases and J gave up 4 bases; unmatched junction bases: 4. The CDR3 contains 16 residues. Germline-derived CDR1 and CDR2 are MNHEY and SVGAGI.

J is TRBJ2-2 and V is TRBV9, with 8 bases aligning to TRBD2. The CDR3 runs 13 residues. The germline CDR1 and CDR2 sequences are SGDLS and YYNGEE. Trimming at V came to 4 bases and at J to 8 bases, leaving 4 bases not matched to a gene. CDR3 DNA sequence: TGTGCCAGCAGCCTTTTAGCGGGAGGGGAGCTGTTTTTT. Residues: CASSLLAGGELFF.

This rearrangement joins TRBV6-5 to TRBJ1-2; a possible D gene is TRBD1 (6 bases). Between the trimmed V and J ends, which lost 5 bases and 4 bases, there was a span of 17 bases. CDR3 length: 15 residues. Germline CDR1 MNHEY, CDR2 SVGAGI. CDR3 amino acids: CASSPPTGGGYGYTF. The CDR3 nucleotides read TGTGCCAGCAGTCCACCGACGGGGGGCGGCTATGGCTACACCTTC.

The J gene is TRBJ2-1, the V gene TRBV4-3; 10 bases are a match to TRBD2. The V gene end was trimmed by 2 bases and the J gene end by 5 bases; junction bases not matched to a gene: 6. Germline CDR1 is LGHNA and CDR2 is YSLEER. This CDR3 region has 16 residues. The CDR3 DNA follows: TGCGCCAGCAGCCAACGGACTAGCGGAGTCGACAATGAGCAGTTCTTC. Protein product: CASSQRTSGVDNEQFF.

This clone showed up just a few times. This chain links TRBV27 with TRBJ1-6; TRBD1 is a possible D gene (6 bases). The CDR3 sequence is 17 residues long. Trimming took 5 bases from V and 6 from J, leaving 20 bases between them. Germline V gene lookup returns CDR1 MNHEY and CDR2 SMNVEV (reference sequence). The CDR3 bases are TGTGCCAGCAGTCCCACATACTACAGGGAGCGTAATTCACCCCTCCACTTT. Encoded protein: CASSPTYYRERNSPLHF.

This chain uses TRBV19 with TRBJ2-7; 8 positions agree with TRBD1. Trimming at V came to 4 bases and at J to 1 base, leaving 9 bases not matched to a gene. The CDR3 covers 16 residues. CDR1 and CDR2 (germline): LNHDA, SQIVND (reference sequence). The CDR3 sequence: CASSTLRQGPSYEQYF. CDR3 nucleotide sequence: TGTGCCAGTAGTACCCTTCGACAGGGGCCATCCTACGAGCAGTACTTC.

The CDR3 bases are TGTGCCAGCAGTTCGCCCGGACTAACGTTTTACAATGAGCAGTTCTTC. It specifies CASSSPGLTFYNEQFF. The rearrangement links TRBV6-5 to TRBJ2-1; TRBD2 is a possible D gene (6 bases). The CDR3 is 16 residues long. CDR1 and CDR2 from the germline V gene are MNHEY and SVGAGI. Trimming took off 4 bases at V and 4 bases at J, with 17 bases between the two ends.

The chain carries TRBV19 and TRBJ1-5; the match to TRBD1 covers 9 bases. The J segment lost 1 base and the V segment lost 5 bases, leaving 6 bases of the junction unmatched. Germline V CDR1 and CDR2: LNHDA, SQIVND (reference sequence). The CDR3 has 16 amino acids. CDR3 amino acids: CASSPRTGVSNQPQHF. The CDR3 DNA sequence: TGTGCCAGTAGTCCACGGACAGGGGTGAGCAATCAGCCCCAGCATTTT.

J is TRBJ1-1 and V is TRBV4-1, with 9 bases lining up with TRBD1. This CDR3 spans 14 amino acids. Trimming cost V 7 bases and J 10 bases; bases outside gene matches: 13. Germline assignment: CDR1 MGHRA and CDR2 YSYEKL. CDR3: CASTSPGQGPGAFF. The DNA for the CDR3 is TGCGCCAGCACCTCGCCGGGACAGGGCCCTGGAGCTTTCTTT.

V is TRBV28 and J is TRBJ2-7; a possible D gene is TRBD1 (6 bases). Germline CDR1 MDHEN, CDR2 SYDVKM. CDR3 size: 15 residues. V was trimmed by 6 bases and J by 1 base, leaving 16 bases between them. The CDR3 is CASRDREQGSYEQYF. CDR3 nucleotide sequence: TGTGCCAGCAGGGATAGGGAACAGGGATCCTACGAGCAGTACTTC.

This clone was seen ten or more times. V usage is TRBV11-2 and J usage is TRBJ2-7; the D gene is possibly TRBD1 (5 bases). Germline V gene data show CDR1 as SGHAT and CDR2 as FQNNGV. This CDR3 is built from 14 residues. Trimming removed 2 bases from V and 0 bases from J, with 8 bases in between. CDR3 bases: TGTGCCAGCAGCTTAAGGACACACTCCTACGAGCAGTACTTC. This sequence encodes CASSLRTHSYEQYF. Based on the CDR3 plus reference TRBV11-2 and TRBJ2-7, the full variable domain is EAGVAQSPRYKIIEKRQSVAFWCNPISGHATLYWYQQILGQGPKLLIQFQNNGVVDDSQLPKDRFSAERLKGVDSTLKIQPAKLEDSAVYLCASSLRTHSYEQYFGPGTRLTVT.

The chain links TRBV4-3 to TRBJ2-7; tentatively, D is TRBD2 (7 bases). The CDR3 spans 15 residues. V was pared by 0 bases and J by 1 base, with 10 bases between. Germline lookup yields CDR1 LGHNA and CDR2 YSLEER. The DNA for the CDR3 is TGCGCCAGCAGCCAAGACGAGGGGGGGTCCTACGAGCAGTACTTC. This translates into CASSQDEGGSYEQYF.

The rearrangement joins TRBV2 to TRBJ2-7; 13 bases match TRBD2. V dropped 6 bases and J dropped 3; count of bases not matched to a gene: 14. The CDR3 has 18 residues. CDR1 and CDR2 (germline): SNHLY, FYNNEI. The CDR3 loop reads CASSWTSGRRYLGYEQYF. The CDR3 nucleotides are TGTGCCAGCAGCTGGACTAGCGGGAGAAGGTACCTGGGCTACGAGCAGTACTTC.

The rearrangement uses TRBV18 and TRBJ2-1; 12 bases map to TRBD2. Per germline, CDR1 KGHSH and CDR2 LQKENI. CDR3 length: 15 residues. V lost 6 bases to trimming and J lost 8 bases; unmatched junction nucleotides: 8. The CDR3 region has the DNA TGTGCCAGCTCTCGCCTAGCGGGAGGGGCAGATGAGCAGTTCTTC. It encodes CASSRLAGGADEQFF.

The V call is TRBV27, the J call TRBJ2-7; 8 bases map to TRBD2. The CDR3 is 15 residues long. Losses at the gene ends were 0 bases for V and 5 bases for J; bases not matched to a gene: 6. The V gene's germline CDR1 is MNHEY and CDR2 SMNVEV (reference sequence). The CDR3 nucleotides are TGTGCCAGCAGTTTATCGAGCGGGAGTGGCCACGAGCAGTACTTC. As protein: CASSLSSGSGHEQYF.

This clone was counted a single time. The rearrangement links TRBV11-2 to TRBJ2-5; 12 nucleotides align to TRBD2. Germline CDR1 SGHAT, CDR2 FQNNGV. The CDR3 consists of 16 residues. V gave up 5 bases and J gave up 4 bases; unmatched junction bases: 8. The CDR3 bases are TGTGCCAGCAGCGGTCGGACTAGCGGGAATAGAGAGACCCAGTACTTC. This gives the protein CASSGRTSGNRETQYF.

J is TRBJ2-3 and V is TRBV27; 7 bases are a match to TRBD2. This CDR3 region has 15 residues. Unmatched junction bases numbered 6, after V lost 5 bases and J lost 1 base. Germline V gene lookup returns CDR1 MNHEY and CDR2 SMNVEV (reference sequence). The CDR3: CASSVTSAGTDTQYF. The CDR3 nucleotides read TGTGCCAGCAGTGTCACTAGCGCTGGCACAGATACGCAGTATTTT.